This T cell receptor (beta chain) was identified in a study of shared clonotypes between healthy human individuals. Findings of the study overall: Between several donors, naive CD4 clonotypes were shared at a level of about 5%.

In the case of this clone: Antigen: not known. Other DNA sequences in this specimen translate into the identical CDR3.

Positive CCR7 selection of CD45RO-negative cells yielded the naive CD8 cells, and terminally differentiated effector memory CD45RA+ cells were excluded. Donors were Caucasian adults residing in Nashville, Tennessee, USA. Germline V gene sequence: CDR1 SEHNR, CDR2 FQNEAQ (reference sequence). This CDR3 is built from 11 residues. Trimming removed 4 bases at V and 2 bases at J, with 3 bases between. Sequencing was performed with immunoSEQ multiplex PCR; in TCRdb, only in-frame clones are kept and a portion is missing. The sample records about 2.1 million clones, about 94% being singletons. Sample: naive CD8+ T cells from PBMCs. The rearrangement uses TRBV7-9 and TRBJ2-7; D unresolved. The clonotype originates from a man younger than 30 in good health. Some clones in this sample may be carry-over from other donors' samples. CDR3: CASSSAYEQYF. For the CDR3, the DNA is TGTGCCAGCAGCTCTGCCTACGAGCAGTACTTC.